Listed below are T cell receptor beta chains from one sample, sequenced in a study of cytomegalovirus exposure and HLA in healthy donors. Produced via immunoSEQ multiplex PCR; TCRdb's table is partial and in-frame only. The sample carries 150,000 or so clones, roughly 86% recorded once. Sequenced input: PBMCs. The source of these receptors is a human donor in good health. Each CDR3 is given with its conserved first and last residue. Fields, in order: V gene, clone size, D gene, J gene, CDR3 protein, CDR3 DNA. The D gene is left open where the match is weak. The size of a clone is reported for some rows only, either as once, few or many, or as a class for expanded clones.

>TRBV5-1|NA|NA|TRBJ2-1
CASRTAPGPYNEQFF
TGCGCCAGCAGAACCGCCCCAGGCCCCTACAATGAGCAGTTCTTC
>TRBV27|NA|TRBD1|TRBJ2-3
CASSSQGARGTDTQYF
TGTGCCAGCAGTTCGCAGGGGGCCCGGGGCACAGATACGCAGTATTTT
>TRBV4-3|NA|NA|TRBJ2-3
CASSQGAYTDTQYF
TGCGCCAGCAGCCAAGGGGCTTACACAGATACGCAGTATTTT
>TRBV11-2|NA|TRBD2|TRBJ2-1
CASSLRSPGRGNEQFF
TGTGCCAGCAGCTTACGGTCTCCGGGGAGGGGCAATGAGCAGTTCTTC
>TRBV6-5|NA|TRBD2|TRBJ2-1
CASSLTSGSPDEQFF
TGTGCCAGCAGTCTAACTAGCGGGAGTCCGGATGAGCAGTTCTTC
>TRBV5-6|NA|TRBD2|TRBJ2-1
CASTWGRGGHNEQFF
TGTGCCAGCACCTGGGGGCGGGGGGGCCACAATGAGCAGTTCTTC
>TRBV14|NA|NA|TRBJ2-1
CASSSDRIPYNEQFF
TGTGCCAGCAGCTCCGACAGAATACCCTACAATGAGCAGTTCTTC
>TRBV14|NA|NA|TRBJ2-5
CASSPSYGTQYF
TGTGCCAGCAGCCCTAGCTATGGGACCCAGTACTTC
>TRBV2|NA|NA|TRBJ1-5
CASSVQGNQPQHF
TGTGCCAGCAGTGTCCAGGGCAATCAGCCCCAGCATTTT
>TRBV9|NA|TRBD1|TRBJ2-4
CASSVGEGQGAIAKNIQYF
TGTGCCAGCAGCGTAGGGGAGGGACAGGGGGCCATAGCCAAAAACATTCAGTACTTC
>TRBV5-4|few|NA|TRBJ1-5
CASSPGRNQPQHF
TGTGCCAGCAGCCCTGGCCGCAATCAGCCCCAGCATTTT
>TRBV2|NA|NA|TRBJ1-2
CASSGEHGYTF
TGTGCCAGCAGTGGCGAGCATGGCTACACCTTC
>TRBV27|NA|NA|TRBJ1-1
CASSLSPAVNTEAFF
TGTGCCAGCAGTTTATCCCCCGCGGTGAACACTGAAGCTTTCTTT
>TRBV18|once|NA|TRBJ2-1
CASSPLRRELYNEQFF
TGTGCCAGCTCACCACTGAGGAGGGAGCTCTACAATGAGCAGTTCTTC
>TRBV6-1|NA|NA|TRBJ1-2
CASSEAPRVPNYGYTF
TGTGCCAGCAGTGAAGCCCCCAGGGTTCCTAACTATGGCTACACCTTC
>TRBV6-5|NA|TRBD1|TRBJ1-5
CASSLTGGGNQPQHF
TGTGCCAGCAGTCTAACAGGGGGAGGAAATCAGCCCCAGCATTTT
>TRBV5-1|NA|NA|TRBJ2-7
CASSLKAWRLTSSYEQYF
TGCGCCAGCAGCTTGAAAGCCTGGCGCCTGACTAGCTCCTACGAGCAGTACTTC
>TRBV7-9|few|TRBD1|TRBJ1-5
CASSPEGQGNQPQHF
TGTGCCAGCAGCCCTGAGGGACAGGGCAATCAGCCCCAGCATTTT
>TRBV13|NA|NA|TRBJ2-5
CASSPTRFQETQYF
TGTGCCAGCAGCCCCACGCGGTTTCAAGAGACCCAGTACTTC
>TRBV27|NA|TRBD2|TRBJ2-5
CASTPRGSETQYF
TGTGCCAGCACCCCCCGCGGGAGCGAGACCCAGTACTTC
>TRBV5-1|NA|TRBD1|TRBJ2-1
CASSLPTGTASNEQFF
TGCGCCAGCAGCTTGCCGACCGGGACAGCAAGCAATGAGCAGTTCTTC
>TRBV28|once|NA|TRBJ2-1
CASSFGAASYNEQFF
TGTGCCAGCAGTTTCGGAGCGGCCTCCTACAATGAGCAGTTCTTC